Below, 24 T cell receptor beta chains from the same sample are listed, as sequenced in a study of EBV T-cell therapy then PD-1 blockade in nasopharyngeal carcinoma. No antigen is known for these receptors. The treatment: AdE1-LMPpoly-expanded autologous EBV-specific T-cell therapy followed by anti-PD-1 nivolumab. The protocol was immunoSEQ multiplex PCR, while the TCRdb copy is restricted to in-frame clones and leaves out a portion. The table has 17,000 or so clones, roughly 83% seen once; the top ten hold about 32%. This specimen was CD8+ T cells from blood, taken at day 0 from a patient whose treatment included autologous EBV-specific T cells and nivolumab. These receptors were obtained from a man aged 35 to 55 with nasopharyngeal carcinoma.

This chain uses TRBV7-8 with TRBJ2-5; 12 bases line up with TRBD1. V lost 4 bases, J lost 5 bases, and 8 bases stayed unmatched. The germline V gene encodes CDR1 SGHVS and CDR2 FQNEAQ. The CDR3 has 16 amino acids. CDR3 residues: CASSSQGQGAWETQYF. CDR3 bases: TGTGCCAGCAGCTCCCAGGGACAGGGGGCGTGGGAGACCCAGTACTTC.

This CDR3 is CASSQDTGGGQPQHF. In DNA form, the CDR3 reads TGCGCCAGCAGCCAAGATACCGGGGGGGGACAGCCCCAGCATTTT. The V and J genes are TRBV4-1 and TRBJ1-5; a possible D gene is TRBD1 (5 bases). The length of the CDR3 is 15 residues. In germline, CDR1 is MGHRA, CDR2 YSYEKL. The V end was cut by 0 bases, the J end by 7 bases, with 13 bases between.

The rearrangement joins TRBV13 to TRBJ1-1; no definite D call. Trimming pared 0 bases from V and 2 bases from J, leaving 7 bases between. Germline CDR1 reads PRHDT; CDR2 reads FYEKMQ (reference sequence). This CDR3 comprises 14 residues. The CDR3 DNA reads TGTGCCAGCAGCTTAGGCAGCCCTAACACTGAAGCTTTCTTT. This encodes CASSLGSPNTEAFF.

The chain joins TRBV4-3 to TRBJ1-4; D uncertain. The germline gives CDR1 LGHNA, CDR2 YSLEER. The CDR3 spans 17 residues. Trimming pared 4 bases from V and 4 bases from J, leaving 19 bases between. CDR3: CASSPQDGGPNNEKLFF. The CDR3 coding sequence is TGCGCCAGCAGCCCTCAGGACGGTGGGCCCAATAATGAAAAACTGTTTTTT.

V usage is TRBV29-1 and J usage is TRBJ2-4; D call uncertain. V was pared by 0 bases and J by 6 bases, with 15 bases between. Germline values: CDR1 SQVTM, CDR2 ANQGSEA. CDR3 length equals 15 residues. The CDR3 is CSVEDADGDLNIQYF. The CDR3 DNA sequence: TGCAGCGTTGAAGATGCAGACGGAGATTTAAACATTCAGTACTTC.

The chain is built from TRBV7-8 and TRBJ2-7, with TRBD1 as a possible D gene (5 bases). The CDR3 consists of 15 residues. The V and J ends lost 2 bases and 0 bases respectively, with 11 bases between them. Germline values: CDR1 SGHVS, CDR2 FQNEAQ. CDR3 in amino acids: CASSLRDSDSYEQYF. CDR3 coding DNA: TGTGCCAGCAGCTTAAGAGACAGCGACTCCTACGAGCAGTACTTC.

CDR3 bases: TGCGCCAGCAGCTTCACAGGGGAAGACTACGAGCAGTACTTC. Translating it yields CASSFTGEDYEQYF. The chain recombines TRBV4-1 with TRBJ2-7, with 7 bases that match TRBD1. The trim removed 5 bases at V and 3 bases at J, leaving 7 bases unmatched. The germline V gene has CDR1 MGHRA and CDR2 YSYEKL. There are 14 residues in the CDR3.

The chain is built from TRBV28 and TRBJ1-3; 7 bases are shared with TRBD1. The germline V gene has CDR1 MDHEN and CDR2 SYDVKM. V dropped 4 bases and J dropped 0; count of bases not matched to a gene: 9. The CDR3 totals 17 residues. Written as DNA, the CDR3 is TGTGCCAGCAGTTCAGGCTTGGGACAGATCTCTGGAAACACCATATATTTT. Translated: CASSSGLGQISGNTIYF.

The chain combines TRBV4-3 with TRBJ1-3; D is unclear. Trimming took off 0 bases at V and 0 bases at J, with 6 bases between the two ends. CDR3 size: 15 residues. The germline V gene has CDR1 LGHNA and CDR2 YSLEER. The CDR3 region is CASSQDDSSGNTIYF. The CDR3 nucleotides read TGCGCCAGCAGCCAAGACGATAGCTCTGGAAACACCATATATTTT.

J is TRBJ2-1 and V is TRBV6-5, with 12 bases identical to TRBD2. The CDR3 contains 15 residues. In germline, CDR1 is MNHEY, CDR2 SVGAGI. The J segment lost 8 bases and the V segment lost 5 bases, leaving 7 bases of the junction unmatched. CDR3 residues: CASSTLAGGSDEQFF. The CDR3 coding sequence is TGTGCCAGCAGTACACTAGCGGGGGGTAGCGATGAGCAGTTCTTC.

The genes are TRBV6-1 and TRBJ2-2; D is ambiguous. Trimming pared 3 bases from V and 1 base from J, leaving 0 bases between. The CDR3 consists of 12 residues. Looked up from germline, CDR1 is MNHNS and CDR2 is SASEGT. CDR3 coding DNA: TGTGCCAGCAGTGAGAACACCGGGGAGCTGTTTTTT. This sequence encodes CASSENTGELFF.

V usage is TRBV2 and J usage is TRBJ2-7; D not certain. CDR1 is SNHLY and CDR2 is FYNNEI in the germline V gene. The CDR3 runs to 12 residues. V lost 2 bases and J 2 bases, leaving 4 bases between the germline ends. The CDR3 sequence: CASSESPYEQYF. The DNA of the CDR3 is TGTGCCAGCAGTGAAAGTCCCTACGAGCAGTACTTC.

This clone was detected only once. The rearrangement uses TRBV7-9 and TRBJ2-7; a possible D gene is TRBD1 (5 bases). Germline V gene data show CDR1 as SEHNR and CDR2 as FQNEAQ (reference sequence). Trimming took off 4 bases at V and 4 bases at J, with 14 bases between the two ends. The length of the CDR3 is 14 residues. Written as DNA, the CDR3 is TGTGCCAGCAGCTCTCCAGGGAATCTATACGAGCAGTACTTC. Its protein is CASSSPGNLYEQYF.

V and J are TRBV9 and TRBJ2-1; TRBD2 aligns across 11 bases. Germline V gene sequence: CDR1 SGDLS, CDR2 YYNGEE. The trim removed 1 base at V and 3 bases at J, leaving 3 bases unmatched. The CDR3 sequence is 16 residues long. CDR3 amino acids: CASSVIAGGFYNEQFF. CDR3 sequence (DNA): TGTGCCAGCAGCGTAATAGCGGGGGGGTTCTACAATGAGCAGTTCTTC.

The chain couples TRBV4-3 to TRBJ2-7; 7 bases align to TRBD2. Germline CDR1 and CDR2: LGHNA and YSLEER. CDR3 length equals 17 residues. The V gene end was trimmed by 0 bases and the J gene end by 0 bases; junction bases not matched to a gene: 8. The chain's CDR3 is CASSQDSGGPYSYEQYF. CDR3 in DNA: TGCGCCAGCAGCCAAGACTCGGGGGGACCGTACTCCTACGAGCAGTACTTC.

This sequence joins TRBV6-1 and TRBJ2-7; D remains unclear. Germline V gene lookup returns CDR1 MNHNS and CDR2 SASEGT. V was cut by 0 bases and J by 2 bases, with 20 bases left in between. CDR3 size: 18 residues. The DNA of the CDR3 is TGTGCCAGCAGTGAAGCTTATCCCCCGGGCCGCCCAACCTACGAGCAGTACTTC. This translates into CASSEAYPPGRPTYEQYF.

This clone was recorded only once. This chain uses TRBV6-2 or TRBV6-3 with TRBJ1-2; 7 bases match TRBD1. The CDR3 has 14 residues. The J segment lost 4 bases and the V segment lost 0 bases, leaving 2 bases of the junction unmatched. Germline V gene lookup returns CDR1 MNHEY and CDR2 SVGEGT. The CDR3 region is CASSYSEGAYGYTF. CDR3 DNA: TGTGCCAGCAGTTACTCGGAGGGGGCCTATGGCTACACCTTC.

This sequence joins TRBV15 and TRBJ2-7; D is possibly TRBD1 or TRBD2 (5 bases each). The CDR3 length is 16 residues. V was cut by 0 bases and J by 2 bases, with 14 bases left in between. CDR1 LNHNV and CDR2 YYDKDF come from the germline V gene (reference sequence). The CDR3 is CATSRDWRRDPYEQYF. The CDR3 nucleotides are TGTGCCACCAGCAGAGACTGGCGCCGGGACCCCTACGAGCAGTACTTC.

The rearrangement links TRBV4-3 to TRBJ1-4; tentatively, D is TRBD1 (5 bases). With 3 bases removed from V and 8 bases from J, the gap between germline ends came to 13 bases. CDR3 size: 14 residues. CDR1 is LGHNA, CDR2 YSLEER, per germline. CDR3 loop: CASSQGRDVEKLFF. DNA of the CDR3: TGCGCCAGCAGCCAGGGCAGGGACGTGGAAAAACTGTTTTTT.

The chain employs TRBV4-3 and TRBJ2-7; D possibly corresponds to TRBD1 (6 bases). The germline V gene encodes CDR1 LGHNA and CDR2 YSLEER. V shed 0 bases and J shed 0 bases, with 9 bases lying between them. CDR3 size: 15 residues. The CDR3 DNA reads as TGCGCCAGCAGCCAAGAGCGGACAGTCTCCTACGAGCAGTACTTC. Protein product: CASSQERTVSYEQYF.

A note on this clone: Distinct nucleotide sequences in the sample also encode this CDR3. V usage is TRBV6-5 and J usage is TRBJ1-5; TRBD1 aligns across 8 bases. CDR3 size: 14 residues. Trimming cost V 6 bases and J 4 bases; bases outside gene matches: 5. The germline V gene has CDR1 MNHEY and CDR2 SVGAGI. The CDR3 spells CASRRTGRNQPQHF. CDR3 bases: TGTGCCAGCAGGAGGACAGGGAGAAATCAGCCCCAGCATTTT.

This chain links TRBV11-3 with TRBJ2-1; 10 bases agree with TRBD2. Germline V gives CDR1 SGHNT, CDR2 YENEEA. V lost 6 bases, J lost 10 bases, and 6 bases stayed unmatched. The CDR3 length is 13 residues. CDR3 sequence: CASSWSGGAEQFF. The DNA for the CDR3 is TGTGCCAGCAGTTGGAGCGGGGGGGCGGAGCAGTTCTTC. The whole variable domain, filled in from reference TRBV11-3 and TRBJ2-1, reads EAGVVQSPRYKIIEKKQPVAFWCNPISGHNTLYWYLQNLGQGPELLIRYENEEAVDDSQLPKDRFSAERLKGVDSTLKIQPAELGDSAVYLCASSWSGGAEQFFGPGTRLTVL.

Only one count was recorded for this clone. The genes are TRBV4-1 and TRBJ1-1; D possibly corresponds to TRBD1 (5 bases). Germline-derived CDR1 and CDR2 are MGHRA and YSYEKL. The CDR3 contains 14 residues. Trimming stripped 3 bases from V and 3 bases from J, with 11 bases between. The CDR3 here is CASSQRGVDTEAFF. In nucleotides, the CDR3 is TGCGCCAGCAGCCAGAGGGGAGTTGACACTGAAGCTTTCTTT.

This clone showed up just once. The chain uses TRBV4-3 and TRBJ2-5, with 13 bases aligning to TRBD2. This CDR3 comprises 17 residues. Germline CDR1 is LGHNA and CDR2 is YSLEER. V lost 1 base to trimming and J lost 0 bases; unmatched junction nucleotides: 2. The CDR3 DNA is TGCGCCAGCAGCCAAGCACTAGCGGGGGGGTACCAAGAGACCCAGTACTTC. Amino acid sequence: CASSQALAGGYQETQYF.